This T cell receptor (beta chain) comes out of a study of blood T cell repertoires in COVID-19. For the study at large: There were acute and convalescent COVID-19 samples, and they came from the United States, Italy and Spain. PBMCs, B-cell-depleted T cells, or T cells were the source of the cDNA or gDNA that made up the material.

The method was immunoSEQ multiplex PCR; TCRdb's version includes in-frame clones alone and lacks a portion of them. This table has 220,000 or so clones, 80% to 95% appearing once. The germline V gene has CDR1 SGHTA and CDR2 FQGNSA. The CDR3 consists of 16 residues. The trim removed 5 bases at V and 1 base at J, leaving 9 bases unmatched. The TCR sequence derives from a man aged 55 to 69 with COVID-19, enrolled during active disease. The specimen was peripheral blood. The chain carries TRBV7-2 and TRBJ2-5, with TRBD2 identical over 8 bases. CDR3 loop: CASSPRASGSQETQYF. CDR3 DNA: TGTGCCAGCAGCCCCCGGGCTAGCGGGTCCCAAGAGACCCAGTACTTC.